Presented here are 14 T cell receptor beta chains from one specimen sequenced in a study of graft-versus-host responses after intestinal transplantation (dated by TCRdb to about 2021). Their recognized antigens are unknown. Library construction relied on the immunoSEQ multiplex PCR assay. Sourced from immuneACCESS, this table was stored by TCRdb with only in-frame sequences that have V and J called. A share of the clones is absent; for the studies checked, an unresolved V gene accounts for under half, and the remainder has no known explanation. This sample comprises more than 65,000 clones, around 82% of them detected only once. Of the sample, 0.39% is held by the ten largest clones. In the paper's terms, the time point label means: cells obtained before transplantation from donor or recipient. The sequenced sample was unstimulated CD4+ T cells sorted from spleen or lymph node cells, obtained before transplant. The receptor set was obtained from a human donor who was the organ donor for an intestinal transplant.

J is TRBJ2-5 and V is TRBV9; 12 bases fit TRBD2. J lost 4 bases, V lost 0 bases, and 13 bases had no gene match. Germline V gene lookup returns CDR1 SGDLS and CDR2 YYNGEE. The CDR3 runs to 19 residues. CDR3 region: CASSVGFRLAGERGETQYF. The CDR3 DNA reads TGTGCCAGCAGCGTAGGGTTTCGACTAGCGGGGGAACGGGGAGAGACCCAGTACTTC.

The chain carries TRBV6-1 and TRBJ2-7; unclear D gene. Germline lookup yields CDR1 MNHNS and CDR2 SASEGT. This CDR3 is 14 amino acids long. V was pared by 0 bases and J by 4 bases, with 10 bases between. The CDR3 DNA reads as TGTGCCAGCAGTGAAGCAAGAGGCAGATACGAGCAGTACGTC. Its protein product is CASSEARGRYEQYV.

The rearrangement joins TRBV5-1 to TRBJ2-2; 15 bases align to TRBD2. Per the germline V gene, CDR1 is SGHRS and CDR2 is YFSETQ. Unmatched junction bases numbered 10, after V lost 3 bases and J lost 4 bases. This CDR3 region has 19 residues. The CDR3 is CASSYYPGLAGGTTGELFF. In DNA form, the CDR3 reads TGCGCCAGCAGCTACTACCCCGGACTAGCGGGGGGGACCACCGGGGAGCTGTTTTTT. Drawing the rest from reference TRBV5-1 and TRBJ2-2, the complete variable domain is KAGVTQTPRYLIKTRGQQVTLSCSPISGHRSVSWYQQTPGQGLQFLFEYFSETQRNKGNFPGRFSGRQFSNSRSEMNVSTLELGDSALYLCASSYYPGLAGGTTGELFFGEGSRLTVL.

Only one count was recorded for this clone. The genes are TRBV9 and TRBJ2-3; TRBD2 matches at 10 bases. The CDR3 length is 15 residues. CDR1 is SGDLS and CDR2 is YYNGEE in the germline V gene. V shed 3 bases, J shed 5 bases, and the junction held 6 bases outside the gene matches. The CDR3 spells CASSDSGGHEDTQYF. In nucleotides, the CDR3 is TGTGCCAGCAGCGATAGCGGGGGGCATGAAGATACGCAGTATTTT.

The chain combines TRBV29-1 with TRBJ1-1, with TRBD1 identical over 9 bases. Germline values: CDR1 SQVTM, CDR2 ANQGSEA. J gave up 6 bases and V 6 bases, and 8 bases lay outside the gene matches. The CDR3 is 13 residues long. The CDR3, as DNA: TGCAGCGTGGTCCCGGGACAGGGTTCTGAAGCTTTCTTT. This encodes CSVVPGQGSEAFF.

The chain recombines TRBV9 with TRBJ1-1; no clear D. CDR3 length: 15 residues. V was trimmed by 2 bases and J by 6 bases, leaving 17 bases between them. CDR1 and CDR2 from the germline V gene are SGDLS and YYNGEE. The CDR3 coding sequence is TGTGCCAGCAGCGTCTCCCCGTCCGGAGGCTCTGAAGCTTTCTTT. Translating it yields CASSVSPSGGSEAFF.

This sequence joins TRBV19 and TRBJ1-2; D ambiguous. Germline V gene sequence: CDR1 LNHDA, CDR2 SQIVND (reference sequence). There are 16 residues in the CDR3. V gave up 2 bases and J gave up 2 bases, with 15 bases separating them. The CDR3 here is CASSIQSAGSNYGYTF. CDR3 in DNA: TGTGCCAGTAGTATACAGTCCGCGGGGTCGAACTATGGCTACACCTTC.

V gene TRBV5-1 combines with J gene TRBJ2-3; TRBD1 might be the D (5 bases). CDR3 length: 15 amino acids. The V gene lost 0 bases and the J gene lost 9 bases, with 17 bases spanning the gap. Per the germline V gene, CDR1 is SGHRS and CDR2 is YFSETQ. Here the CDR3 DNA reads TGCGCCAGCAGCTTGGGCAGGTTAAGGGGTGAGACGCAGTATTTT. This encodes CASSLGRLRGETQYF.

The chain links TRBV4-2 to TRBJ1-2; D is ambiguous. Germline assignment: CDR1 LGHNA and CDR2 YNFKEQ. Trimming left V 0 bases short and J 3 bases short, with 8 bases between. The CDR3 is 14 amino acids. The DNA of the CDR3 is TGTGCCAGCAGCCAAGATTTTCAGGACTATGGCTACACCTTC. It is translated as CASSQDFQDYGYTF.

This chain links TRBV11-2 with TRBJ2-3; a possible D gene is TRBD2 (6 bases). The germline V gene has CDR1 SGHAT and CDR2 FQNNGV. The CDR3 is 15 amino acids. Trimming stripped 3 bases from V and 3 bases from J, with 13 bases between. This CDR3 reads CASSLGTRRTDTQYF. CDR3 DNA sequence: TGTGCCAGCAGCTTGGGGACTCGTCGTACAGATACGCAGTATTTT.

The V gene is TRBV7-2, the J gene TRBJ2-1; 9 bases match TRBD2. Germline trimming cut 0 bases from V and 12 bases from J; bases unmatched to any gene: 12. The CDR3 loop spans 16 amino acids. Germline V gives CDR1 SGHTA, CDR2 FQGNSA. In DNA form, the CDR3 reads TGTGCCAGCAGCTTAGCGGCGGGGGGGCCGCTAACAGTGCAGTTCTTC. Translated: CASSLAAGGPLTVQFF.

The CDR3 here is CATQGARFYEQYV. The CDR3 DNA reads TGCGCCACCCAGGGGGCCCGGTTCTACGAGCAGTACGTC. The chain combines TRBV10-2 with TRBJ2-7; TRBD1 matches at 8 bases. This CDR3 has 13 residues. V lost 10 bases and J lost 3; bases outside the gene matches: 8. Germline assignment: CDR1 WSHSY and CDR2 SAAADI.

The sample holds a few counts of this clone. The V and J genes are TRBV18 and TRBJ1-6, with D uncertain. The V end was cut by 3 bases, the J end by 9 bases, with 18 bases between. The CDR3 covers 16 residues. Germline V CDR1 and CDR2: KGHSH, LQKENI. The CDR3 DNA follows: TGTGCCAGCTCACCGCAAACCAGGCACGCCGCTTCACCCCTCCACTTT. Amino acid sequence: CASSPQTRHAASPLHF.

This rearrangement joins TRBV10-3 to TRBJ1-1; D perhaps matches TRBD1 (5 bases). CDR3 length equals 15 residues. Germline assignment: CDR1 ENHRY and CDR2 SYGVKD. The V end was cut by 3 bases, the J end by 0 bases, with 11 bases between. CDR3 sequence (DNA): TGTGCCATCAGTGACAGGGACTCACTGAACACTGAAGCTTTCTTT. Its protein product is CAISDRDSLNTEAFF.